The present TCR beta chain was sequenced within a study of T cell changes during pregnancy in multiple sclerosis. Assay used: immunoSEQ multiplex PCR; TCRdb lists only in-frame clones, some missing. Of 50,000 to 65,000 clones in the sample, around 93% were seen once. Trimming cost V 0 bases and J 0 bases, with 9 bases left between them. Germline loops: CDR1 LGHNA, CDR2 YNFKEQ. CDR3 length: 16 residues. The rearrangement uses TRBV4-2 and TRBJ1-3; the D is unclear. Sample: CD8+ T cells from peripheral blood mononuclear cells, taken in the second trimester of pregnancy. This TCR was sampled from a female donor with multiple sclerosis, enrolled in a pregnancy study. This CDR3 reads CASSQEVTSSGNTIYF. The CDR3, as DNA: TGTGCCAGCAGCCAAGAGGTCACAAGCTCTGGAAACACCATATATTTT.